The rows below give T cell receptor beta chains drawn from one sample of a study of blood T cell repertoires in COVID-19. Repertoires were generated with immunoSEQ multiplex PCR, while TCRdb's copy carries only in-frame clones and drops some. The sample carries 200,000 to 300,000 clones, 85% to 90% recorded once. The sample comprised peripheral blood. Source of these receptors: a woman between 40 and 50 years old with acute or convalescent COVID-19. CDR3s include the opening cysteine and the closing phenylalanine or tryptophan. D genes are given only for firm matches. A clone size is listed for some rows: how often the clone was seen (once, few, many), or a class if it is expanded.

D gene	J gene	V gene	clone size	CDR3 DNA	CDR3 protein
TRBD1	TRBJ1-2	TRBV6-5	NA	TGTGCCAGCAGTTATTACAGGGGGGCTAACTATGGCTACACCTTC	CASSYYRGANYGYTF
NA	TRBJ1-6	TRBV10-3	NA	TGTGCCATCAGGGGGGTGAACGGGGGCTCCTATAATTCACCCCTCCACTTT	CAIRGVNGGSYNSPLHF
TRBD2	TRBJ2-2	TRBV10-2	NA	TGCGCCAGCAGTGAGGGAGCGGGGGGGCGCACCGGGGAGCTGTTTTTT	CASSEGAGGRTGELFF
NA	TRBJ2-1	TRBV4-2	NA	TGTGCCAGCAGCCAACAAGGCGGGGACTACAATGAGCAGTTCTTC	CASSQQGGDYNEQFF
TRBD1	TRBJ2-5	TRBV30	NA	TGTGCCTGGAGTAACCGGGACAGGGGTGGGGGACTACAAGAGACCCAGTACTTC	CAWSNRDRGGGLQETQYF
NA	TRBJ2-2	TRBV5-1	NA	TGCGCCAGCAGCGATCCAGGGCAGAGCACCGGGGAGCTGTTTTTT	CASSDPGQSTGELFF
TRBD2	TRBJ2-3	TRBV6-4	NA	TGTGCCAGCAGTGAAGCCAGCGGGGGGGGCACAGATACGCAGTATTTT	CASSEASGGGTDTQYF
TRBD2	TRBJ2-5	TRBV5-1	NA	TGCGCCAGCAGCTTGGGGGACTACTTAGGAGAGACCCAGTACTTC	CASSLGDYLGETQYF
NA	TRBJ1-6	TRBV6-2/TRBV6-3	NA	TGTGCCAGCAGTCGACAGAGCTATAATTCACCCCTCCACTTT	CASSRQSYNSPLHF
NA	TRBJ1-5	TRBV28	NA	TGTGCCAGCAGTTTAAGGGGGACTCAGCCCCAGCATTTT	CASSLRGTQPQHF
TRBD1	TRBJ1-1	TRBV6-5	NA	TGTGCCAGCAGTTACTCGACAGGGAAGGTTCCGGCTTTCTTT	CASSYSTGKVPAFF
TRBD1	TRBJ1-1	TRBV11-2	NA	TGTGCCAGCAGCTTAGCGACAGGGGGATTCACTGAAGCTTTCTTT	CASSLATGGFTEAFF
NA	TRBJ1-1	TRBV5-6	NA	TGTGCCAGCAGCTTGGTGGCGGGAACTGAAGCTTTCTTT	CASSLVAGTEAFF
NA	TRBJ2-4	TRBV28	NA	TGTGCCAGCGGCCTAACTGGGCCCAAAAACATTCAGTACTTC	CASGLTGPKNIQYF
TRBD1	TRBJ2-5	TRBV3-1/TRBV3-2	NA	TGTGCCAGCACCGACCCTGGGACAGGGGGCGGGGAGACCCAGTACTTC	CASTDPGTGGGETQYF
TRBD2	TRBJ2-3	TRBV5-1	NA	TGCGCCAGCAGCGAATGGACTAGCGGGAGCACAGATACGCAGTATTTT	CASSEWTSGSTDTQYF
NA	TRBJ1-5	TRBV11-2	NA	TGTGCCAGCAGCTTAGGGACACCCAATCAGCCCCAGCATTTT	CASSLGTPNQPQHF
NA	TRBJ1-1	TRBV5-5	NA	TGTGCCAGCAGCCGCGACCTCGGTCACAAAGGGGCTGAAGCTTTCTTT	CASSRDLGHKGAEAFF
NA	TRBJ2-3	TRBV6-5	NA	TGTGCCAGCAGCCCGCGGTATGGTAGCACAGATACGCAGTATTTT	CASSPRYGSTDTQYF
TRBD2	TRBJ2-3	TRBV7-3	once	TGTGCCAGCAGCTCAACAGGGATACTAGCGGGGGAGTTTTACAACACAGATACGCAGTATTTT	CASSSTGILAGEFYNTDTQYF
TRBD2	TRBJ2-1	TRBV10-1	NA	TGCGCCAGCAGTCCCCGGGTAGCGGGGACCCACAATGAGCAGTTCTTC	CASSPRVAGTHNEQFF
NA	TRBJ2-6	TRBV27	NA	TGTGCCAGCAGTCCCCACCTCACAGGATCTGGGGCCAACGTCCTGACTTTC	CASSPHLTGSGANVLTF
TRBD1	TRBJ2-1	TRBV7-9	NA	TGTGCCAGCAGCCCGGGGACAGGATATGGGGATGAGCAGTTCTTC	CASSPGTGYGDEQFF
NA	TRBJ1-2	TRBV5-1	NA	TGCGCCAGCAGAATAAGGGGGGGCTATGGCTACACCTTC	CASRIRGGYGYTF
TRBD2	TRBJ2-3	TRBV3-1/TRBV3-2	NA	TGTGCCAGCAGCCAAACCGGACTAGCCCTAGATACGCAGTATTTT	CASSQTGLALDTQYF
TRBD1	TRBJ2-2	TRBV6-1	few	TGTGCCAGCAGTGAAGGGACAGGGGGGATGGCCGGGGAGCTGTTTTTT	CASSEGTGGMAGELFF
NA	TRBJ1-3	TRBV4-2	NA	TGTGCCAGCAGCCAAGATTCCTCCCCCCTACTCGGCTCTGGAAACACCATATATTTT	CASSQDSSPLLGSGNTIYF
NA	TRBJ1-1	TRBV29-1	few	TGCAGCGCTCGGGAGGGGGAAACTGAAGCTTTCTTT	CSAREGETEAFF
TRBD1	TRBJ2-1	TRBV27	NA	TGTGCCAGCAGTTTGGGGACAGGGGGCTATAATGAGCAGTTCTTC	CASSLGTGGYNEQFF
NA	TRBJ1-6	TRBV6-6	few	TGTGCCAGCAGTTACTCGCGGCCCCAAGGTTCACCCCTCCACTTT	CASSYSRPQGSPLHF
NA	TRBJ2-3	TRBV6-4	NA	TGTGCCAGCAGTGCCCAGCCTGGAAGGGGGGATACGCAGTATTTT	CASSAQPGRGDTQYF
TRBD2	TRBJ2-5	TRBV4-2	NA	TGTGCCAGCAGCCAAGATTGGGTTAGGAGTAGCGGGGGGACACAAGAGACCCAGTACTTC	CASSQDWVRSSGGTQETQYF
TRBD1	TRBJ2-3	TRBV10-2	NA	TGCGCCAGCAGTAGGGACAGTCGCACAGATACGCAGTATTTT	CASSRDSRTDTQYF
NA	TRBJ1-2	TRBV7-9	once	TGTGCCAGCAGCTTAAAAGTCACCGACCTAGATGGCTACACCTTC	CASSLKVTDLDGYTF
NA	TRBJ1-1	TRBV30	NA	TGTGCCTGGAGGCGACACCCGAACACTGAAGCTTTCTTT	CAWRRHPNTEAFF
TRBD1	TRBJ1-5	TRBV12-5	NA	TGTGCTAGTGACACCCAGGGGGGCTTCAATCAGCCCCAGCATTTT	CASDTQGGFNQPQHF
TRBD1	TRBJ1-2	TRBV19	NA	TGTGCCAGTAGTCCAGACAGGGGGCTCTCCTATGGCTACACCTTC	CASSPDRGLSYGYTF
TRBD1	TRBJ1-6	TRBV5-1	few	TGCGCCAGCAGTACACAGGGGTCTAATTCACCCCTCCACTTT	CASSTQGSNSPLHF
NA	TRBJ1-5	TRBV2	NA	TGTGCCAGCAGTGAAGCGCAGGTTAGCAATCAGCCCCAGCATTTT	CASSEAQVSNQPQHF
TRBD1	TRBJ1-4	TRBV29-1	NA	TGCAGCGTAAGACAGGGCGCTAATGAAAAACTGTTTTTT	CSVRQGANEKLFF
TRBD1	TRBJ1-1	TRBV27	NA	TGTGCCAGCAGTTTTTGGGGGACAGGGCTTATGAACACTGAAGCTTTCTTT	CASSFWGTGLMNTEAFF
TRBD2	TRBJ2-3	TRBV18	NA	TGTGCCAGCTCACCGCGGGGGTATGCAGATACGCAGTATTTT	CASSPRGYADTQYF
TRBD1	TRBJ1-2	TRBV10-3	NA	TGTGCCATACAGGGGGCTGACTATGGCTACACCTTC	CAIQGADYGYTF
TRBD2	TRBJ2-1	TRBV30	NA	TGTGCCTGGAGTTTAGCGGGGGTTAATGAGCAGTTCTTC	CAWSLAGVNEQFF